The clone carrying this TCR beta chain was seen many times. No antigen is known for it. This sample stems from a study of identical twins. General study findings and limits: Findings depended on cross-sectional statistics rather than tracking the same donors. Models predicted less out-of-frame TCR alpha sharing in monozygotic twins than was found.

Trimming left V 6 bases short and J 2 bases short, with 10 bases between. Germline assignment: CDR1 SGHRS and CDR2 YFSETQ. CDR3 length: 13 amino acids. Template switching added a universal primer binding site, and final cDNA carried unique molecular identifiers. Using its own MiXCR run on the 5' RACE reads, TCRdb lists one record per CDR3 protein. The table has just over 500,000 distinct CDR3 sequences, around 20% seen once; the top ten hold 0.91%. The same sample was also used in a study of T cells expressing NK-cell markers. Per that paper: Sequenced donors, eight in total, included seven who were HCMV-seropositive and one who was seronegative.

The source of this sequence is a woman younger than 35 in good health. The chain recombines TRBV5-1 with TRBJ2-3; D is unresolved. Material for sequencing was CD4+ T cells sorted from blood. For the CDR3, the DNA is TGCGCCAGCAAAGAACAGAACACAGATACGCAGTATTTT. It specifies CASKEQNTDTQYF.